A single sample gave rise to the 2 T cell receptor beta chains below, sequenced in a study of blood T cell repertoires in COVID-19. Using immunoSEQ multiplex PCR, the repertoire was profiled, and TCRdb retains in-frame clones only, with some absent. The sample carries about 210,000 clones, around nine tenths recorded once. Specimen: peripheral blood. The receptors were gathered from a middle-aged man with acute or convalescent COVID-19.

This clone was counted a single time. This rearrangement joins TRBV4-3 to TRBJ2-7; 11 bases are shared with TRBD2. The CDR3 is made up of 17 amino acids. V shed 1 base, J shed 4 bases, and the junction held 9 bases outside the gene matches. Germline V lookup: CDR1 LGHNA, CDR2 YSLEER. The CDR3 sequence: CASSQGVGTSGSYEQYF. Written as DNA, the CDR3 is TGCGCCAGCAGCCAAGGGGTCGGAACTAGCGGGAGTTACGAGCAGTACTTC.

The chain combines TRBV10-1 with TRBJ2-3; maybe TRBD2 (5 bases). CDR1 WNHNN and CDR2 SYGVQD come from the germline V gene (reference sequence). V was shortened by 4 bases and J by 4 bases, with 18 bases between the two germline ends. CDR3 length equals 16 residues. The CDR3 coding sequence is TGCGCCAGCAGTGCTCGCGCGGCACGGGATTCAGATACGCAGTATTTT. Translated, it gives CASSARAARDSDTQYF.